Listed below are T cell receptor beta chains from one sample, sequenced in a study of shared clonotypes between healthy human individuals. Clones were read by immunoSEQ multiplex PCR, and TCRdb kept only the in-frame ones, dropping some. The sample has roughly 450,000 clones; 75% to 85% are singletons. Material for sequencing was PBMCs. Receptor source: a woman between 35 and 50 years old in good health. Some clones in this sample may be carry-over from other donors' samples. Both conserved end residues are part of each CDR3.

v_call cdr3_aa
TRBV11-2 CASSWSPDLETQYF
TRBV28 CATSGGYQETQYF
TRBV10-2 CASQSSGGAGYEQYF
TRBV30 CAWRVAGYGYTF
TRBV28 CASSFGQGALGYTF
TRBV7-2 CASSLSGDAREFETQYF
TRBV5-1 CASSLEGSAYEQYF
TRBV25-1 CASSEYGELFF
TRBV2 CASSGGTGAFEAFF
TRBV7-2 CASSFGLAGTSTDTQYF
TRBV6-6 CASSSMGTNEKLFF
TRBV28 CASSSGWGTGELFF
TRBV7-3 CASSQDPTGVSEQFF
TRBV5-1 CASSLGGSGGYNEQFF
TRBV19 CASSIEEGASYEQYF
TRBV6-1 CASSLTYVAAYEQYF
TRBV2 CASSQSWGGGTQYF